Presented here are 27 T cell receptor beta chains from one specimen sequenced in a study of spatial heterogeneity in lung cancer (dated 2019 in TCRdb). This sample's time point label indicates: sample taken at primary tumor resection. Library prep was done by 5' RACE. Data came from a NextSeq 500. In TCRdb, the public reads were trimmed at Q25 with fastp and aligned with MiXCR, with productive beta chains retained. Under each unique CDR3 protein, matching rows form one entry showing the most common genes and DNA. The sample yields approximately 15,000 distinct CDR3 sequences; about 3.9% were counted once. Just over 9.5% of the sample rests with the top ten. The sequences come from normal lung tissue next to the tumor, collected at surgery. The receptors come from a male donor with early-stage non-small cell lung cancer.

This clonotype was observed many times. This beta chain is a stray sequence in a library constructed for alpha chains; its clone size is not meaningful. The chain combines TRBV3-1 with TRBJ2-1; D is undetermined. Per germline, CDR1 LGHDT and CDR2 YNNKEL (reference sequence). The CDR3 covers 15 residues. The V end was cut by 4 bases, the J end by 6 bases, with 16 bases between. The CDR3 region is CASSPWELQSNEQFF. CDR3 sequence (DNA): TGTGCCAGCAGCCCGTGGGAACTACAAAGCAATGAGCAGTTCTTC.

This clonotype was seen at least ten times. This beta chain came through as a stray read in a library set up for alpha chains, and its size says little. The chain has TRBV6-1 and TRBJ1-2; D possibly corresponds to TRBD1 (6 bases). Germline V gene data show CDR1 as MNHNS and CDR2 as SASEGT. V lost 3 bases and J lost 13, with 18 bases in between. The CDR3 is made up of 13 amino acids. The CDR3 region has the DNA TGTGCCAGCAGTGACGGGACAATTTCCTTCTGCACCTTC. As protein: CASSDGTISFCTF.

At least ten counts were recorded for this clonotype. The library was designed around alpha chains, so this beta chain is a stray read whose abundance carries little weight. The chain has TRBV5-4 and TRBJ1-2; D might be TRBD1 (6 bases). The germline V and J ends were trimmed by 1 base and 0 bases, with 10 bases remaining between them. In germline, CDR1 is SGHNT, CDR2 YYREEE (reference sequence). The CDR3 spans 15 residues. The CDR3 reads CASSLQQGPNYGYTF. CDR3 DNA sequence: TGTGCCAGCAGCTTGCAGCAGGGGCCTAACTATGGCTACACCTTC. Combining the CDR3 with reference TRBV5-4 and TRBJ1-2 gives the whole variable domain ETGVTQSPTHLIKTRGQQVTLRCSSQSGHNTVSWYQQALGQGPQFIFQYYREEENGRGNFPPRFSGLQFPNYSSELNVNALELDDSALYLCASSLQQGPNYGYTFGSGTRLTVV.

This clonotype is judged medium-sized (0.01 to 0.1%). Since it is a stray read in a library aimed at alpha chains, this beta chain has a size that is not meaningful. The chain combines TRBV12-3 or TRBV12-4 with TRBJ2-3, with D perhaps TRBD1 (6 bases). V lost 7 bases and J 0 bases, leaving 11 bases between the germline ends. CDR3 length equals 14 residues. For the CDR3, the DNA is TGTGCCAGCATTAGAGGGGGTAGCACAGATACGCAGTATTTT. This translates into CASIRGGSTDTQYF.

This clonotype appeared many times. This beta chain slipped into a library made for alpha chains as a stray read, so its size is not meaningful. The V call is TRBV6-2 or TRBV6-3, the J call TRBJ1-2; unclear D gene. Trimming pared 6 bases from V and 5 bases from J, leaving 10 bases between. Germline V gene lookup returns CDR1 MNHEY and CDR2 SVGEGT. The CDR3 consists of 12 residues. The CDR3: CASSPPVYGYTF. The CDR3 DNA reads TGTGCCAGCAGCCCCCCTGTTTATGGCTACACCTTC.

This clonotype is categorized as medium-sized. Found in a library prepared for alpha chains, this beta chain is an off-target read, and its abundance has little meaning. The J gene is TRBJ1-1, the V gene TRBV4-3, with D tentatively TRBD1 (5 bases). Per germline, CDR1 LGHNA and CDR2 YSLEER. V lost 6 bases, J lost 4 bases, and 12 bases lay in between. The CDR3 sequence is 13 residues long. The CDR3 sequence: CASRRDLGTEAFF. The CDR3 DNA sequence: TGCGCCAGCAGACGGGACCTGGGCACTGAAGCTTTCTTT.

This clonotype was seen at least ten times. The library was built for alpha chains, so this beta chain is an off-target read and its size means little. DNA for the CDR3: TGTGCCAGCATTGATAGTAGGGCAGGGGCCTACGAGCAGTACTTC. Encoded protein: CASIDSRAGAYEQYF. The chain employs TRBV12-3 or TRBV12-4 and TRBJ2-7, with D maybe TRBD1 (6 bases). The CDR3 extends over 15 amino acids. V gave up 7 bases and J gave up 2 bases, with 18 bases separating them.

At least ten counts were recorded for this clonotype. This beta chain slipped into a library made for alpha chains as a stray read, so its size is not meaningful. CDR3 amino acids: CASSHQTGESSYEQYF. CDR3 nucleotide sequence: TGCGCCAGCAGCCACCAGACAGGGGAAAGCTCCTACGAGCAGTACTTC. This chain uses TRBV5-1 with TRBJ2-7; TRBD1 matches at 8 bases. CDR1 is SGHRS and CDR2 is YFSETQ in the germline V gene. V was clipped by 4 bases and J by 0 bases; unmatched bases: 9. This CDR3 has 16 amino acids.

This clonotype occurred many times. For a library built for alpha chains, this beta chain is a stray read; little rests on its size. The chain combines TRBV3-1 with TRBJ2-2, with D possibly matching TRBD2 (6 bases). CDR1 is LGHDT, CDR2 YNNKEL, per germline (reference sequence). CDR3 length equals 17 residues. V gave up 4 bases and J gave up 6 bases, with 21 bases separating them. The CDR3 DNA reads as TGTGCCAGCAGCCTACTCCCCACTAGCACCAGCGCCGGGGAGCTGTTTTTT. The encoded protein is CASSLLPTSTSAGELFF.

A note on this clonotype: This beta chain is a stray sequence in a library constructed for alpha chains; its clone size is not meaningful. CDR3 sequence: CSVRAVETQYF. The CDR3 region has the DNA TGCAGCGTTAGGGCGGTAGAGACCCAGTACTTC. The genes are TRBV29-1 and TRBJ2-5; unclear D gene. This CDR3 comprises 11 residues. CDR1 SQVTM and CDR2 ANQGSEA come from the germline V gene. The germline V and J ends were trimmed by 5 bases and 4 bases, with 8 bases remaining between them. Full variable domain (remainder filled in from reference TRBV29-1 and TRBJ2-5): SAVISQKPSRDICQRGTSLTIQCQVDSQVTMMFWYRQQPGQSLTLIATANQGSEATYESGFVIDKFPISRPNLTFSTLTVSNMSPEDSSIYLCSVRAVETQYFGPGTRLLVL.

There are many counts of this clonotype. This beta chain is an off-target read within a library intended for alpha chains, so its frequency means little. The V call is TRBV13, the J call TRBJ2-7; either TRBD1 or TRBD2 may fit D (6 bases each). The CDR3 is 16 residues long. V shed 2 bases and J shed 4 bases, with 18 bases lying between them. CDR1 and CDR2 from the germline V gene are PRHDT and FYEKMQ (reference sequence). CDR3: CASSLLRTGADYEQYF. In nucleotides, the CDR3 is TGTGCCAGCAGCTTACTTCGGACGGGGGCGGATTACGAGCAGTACTTC.

The sample holds many counts of this clonotype. The library was built for alpha chains, so this beta chain is an off-target read and its size means little. The chain employs TRBV7-2 and TRBJ2-3; a weak D match, TRBD1 (5 bases). Germline CDR1 and CDR2: SGHTA and FQGNSA. This CDR3 is 16 amino acids long. V was cut by 4 bases and J by 0 bases, with 14 bases left in between. The CDR3 DNA follows: TGTGCCAGCAGCTCCTGGAAAGGGGCGAGCACAGATACGCAGTATTTT. It encodes CASSSWKGASTDTQYF. The variable domain in full, with the rest retrieved from reference TRBV7-2 and TRBJ2-3, is GAGVSQSPSNKVTEKGKDVELRCDPISGHTALYWYRQSLGQGLEFLIYFQGNSAPDKSGLPSDRFSAERTGGSVSTLTIQRTQQEDSAVYLCASSSWKGASTDTQYFGPGTRLTVL.

Ten or more counts support this clonotype. With the library built for alpha chains, this beta chain is off target and its frequency is not meaningful. This chain connects TRBV4-2 to TRBJ2-1, with 9 bases matching TRBD2. Trimming took 4 bases from V and 8 from J; bases not matched to a gene: 15. This CDR3 region has 17 residues. The germline V gene has CDR1 LGHNA and CDR2 YNFKEQ. DNA of the CDR3: TGTGCCAGCAGCCCGCTCGGACGCGGGAGGGGCGAGGATGAGCAGTTCTTC. Translation gives CASSPLGRGRGEDEQFF.

In its sample, this clonotype was seen many times. The library was designed around alpha chains, so this beta chain is a stray read whose abundance carries little weight. This sequence joins TRBV11-1 and TRBJ2-5, with 8 bases lining up with TRBD2. Germline CDR1 and CDR2: SGHAT and FQDESV (reference sequence). This CDR3 has 14 amino acids. J lost 2 bases, V lost 5 bases, and 4 bases had no gene match. The CDR3: CASSPGTRQETQYF. Written as DNA, the CDR3 is TGTGCCAGCAGCCCAGGGACTAGGCAAGAGACCCAGTACTTC.

Notes on this clonotype: The library was designed around alpha chains, so this beta chain is a stray read whose abundance carries little weight. The chain employs TRBV3-1 and TRBJ1-1; D remains unclear. The germline V gene encodes CDR1 LGHDT and CDR2 YNNKEL (reference sequence). Deletions cut 1 base from V and 1 base from J, with 4 bases between. CDR3 length equals 13 residues. CDR3 residues: CASSQGANTEAFF. CDR3 DNA: TGTGCCAGCAGCCAAGGGGCGAACACTGAAGCTTTCTTT.

Relative to its sample, this clonotype is medium-sized. The size of this beta chain means little, since it is a stray read in a library made for alpha chains. The V call is TRBV12-3 or TRBV12-4, the J call TRBJ1-6; perhaps TRBD1 as D (6 bases). This CDR3 has 15 amino acids. Trimming shortened V by 4 bases and J by 7 bases, and 14 bases separated the two germline ends. CDR3 DNA: TGTGCCAGCAGTTCAAGCGGGGGGGCAAATTCACCCCTCCACTTT. As protein: CASSSSGGANSPLHF.

This clonotype was observed once. Because the library targeted alpha chains, this beta chain is an off-target read whose size means little. The CDR3 sequence: CASSLFAFEISPQHF. For the CDR3, the DNA is TGTGCCAGCAGTTTATTCGCTTTCGAAATCTCTCCCCAGCATTTT. This chain uses TRBV12-3 or TRBV12-4 with TRBJ1-5; D gene unclear. V was pared by 2 bases and J by 10 bases, with 18 bases between. There are 15 residues in the CDR3.

By frequency in the sample, this clonotype is medium-sized. Little can be read into the size of this beta chain, an off-target read in a library designed for alpha chains. V usage is TRBV7-9 and J usage is TRBJ1-2, with D possibly TRBD1 on 6 matching bases. CDR1 and CDR2 (germline): SEHNR, FQNEAQ (reference sequence). This CDR3 region has 14 residues. V was cut by 5 bases and J by 5 bases, with 15 bases left in between. This CDR3 is CASSRTVNAYGYTF. DNA for the CDR3: TGTGCCAGCAGCCGGACAGTGAACGCATATGGCTACACCTTC.

This clonotype has a count of ten or more. This beta chain is an off-target read within a library intended for alpha chains, so its frequency means little. The V call is TRBV29-1, the J call TRBJ1-2; D possibly corresponds to TRBD1 (5 bases). The CDR3 runs to 12 residues. The germline V gene encodes CDR1 SQVTM and CDR2 ANQGSEA. V was cut by 5 bases and J by 4 bases, with 11 bases left in between. CDR3 in amino acids: CSVTRGSYGYTF. DNA for the CDR3: TGCAGCGTTACGAGGGGCAGCTATGGCTACACCTTC. The complete variable domain, with remaining parts taken from reference TRBV29-1 and TRBJ1-2, reads SAVISQKPSRDICQRGTSLTIQCQVDSQVTMMFWYRQQPGQSLTLIATANQGSEATYESGFVIDKFPISRPNLTFSTLTVSNMSPEDSSIYLCSVTRGSYGYTFGSGTRLTVV.

This clonotype is labeled medium-sized. In a library made to pick up alpha chains, this beta chain is a stray read with a size that means little. The CDR3 is CSVLADSTGELFF. DNA of the CDR3: TGCAGCGTTCTTGCCGACAGTACCGGGGAGCTGTTTTTT. V usage is TRBV29-1 and J usage is TRBJ2-2; a possible D gene is TRBD1 (5 bases). Germline lookup yields CDR1 SQVTM and CDR2 ANQGSEA. Trimming took 5 bases from V and 5 from J, leaving 12 bases between them. The CDR3 is made up of 13 amino acids.

By share, this clonotype ranks as medium-sized (0.01 to 0.1%). This beta chain slipped into a library made for alpha chains as a stray read, so its size is not meaningful. The rearrangement links TRBV10-2 to TRBJ2-7; 13 nucleotides line up with TRBD2. There are 15 residues in the CDR3. Germline V gene sequence: CDR1 WSHSY, CDR2 SAAADI. The V gene end was trimmed by 6 bases and the J gene end by 6 bases; junction bases not matched to a gene: 8. The chain's CDR3 is CASRNGLAGVREQYF. In DNA form, the CDR3 reads TGCGCCAGCAGGAACGGACTAGCGGGAGTTCGCGAGCAGTACTTC.

This clonotype was observed at least ten times. The library was prepared for alpha chains; this beta chain is a stray read, so its frequency means little. The gene calls are TRBV10-3 and TRBJ2-7, with D perhaps given as TRBD1 or TRBD2 (5 bases each). The CDR3 consists of 14 residues. Trimming took off 4 bases at V and 5 bases at J, with 15 bases between the two ends. Germline V CDR1 and CDR2: ENHRY, SYGVKD. The CDR3 region is CAISARGPLDEQYF. DNA for the CDR3: TGTGCCATCAGTGCCCGGGGCCCCTTGGACGAGCAGTACTTC.

This clonotype ranks as medium-sized. This beta chain is an unintended read in a library built for alpha chains; its size means little. The chain carries TRBV6-5 and TRBJ2-3, with D perhaps given as TRBD1 or TRBD2 (5 bases each). The germline V gene has CDR1 MNHEY and CDR2 SVGAGI. The CDR3 runs 16 residues. V lost 5 bases, J lost 1 base, and 16 bases lay in between. The CDR3 loop is CASSRDLTGGTDTQYF. CDR3 bases: TGTGCCAGCAGTCGGGACCTTACTGGAGGCACAGATACGCAGTATTTT.

This clonotype was counted at least ten times. This beta chain lies outside the target of a library built for alpha chains; its clone size means little. The rearrangement links TRBV6-6 to TRBJ2-1; no firm D call. Trimming removed 0 bases from V and 5 bases from J, with 5 bases in between. CDR3 length: 13 residues. Germline CDR1 reads MNHNY; CDR2 reads SVGAGI (reference sequence). In DNA, the CDR3 is TGTGCCAGCAGTTACTCAGGGAACAATGAGCAGTTCTTC. Translating gives CASSYSGNNEQFF.

On this clonotype itself: One base away lies a much larger clone, so this may be a sequencing read error. This beta chain came through as a stray read in a library set up for alpha chains, and its size says little. The rearrangement links TRBV18 to TRBJ2-7, with a tentative D call TRBD1 (6 bases). Germline V CDR1 and CDR2: KGHSH, LQKENI. CDR3 length: 14 residues. The V gene lost 6 bases and the J gene lost 3 bases, with 15 bases spanning the gap. CDR3 DNA sequence: TGTGCCAGCTCCCACAAGGGGGAGATCTACGAGCAGTACTTC. This gives the protein CASSHKGEIYEQYF.

This clonotype was found many times. A library made for alpha chains picked up this beta chain off target, so its size means little. The chain recombines TRBV4-1 with TRBJ2-7; D possibly corresponds to TRBD1 (6 bases). CDR3 length: 13 residues. With 0 bases removed from V and 5 bases from J, the gap between germline ends came to 8 bases. Germline-derived CDR1 and CDR2 are MGHRA and YSYEKL. For the CDR3, the DNA is TGCGCCAGCAGCCAAGATTACAGGGACGAGCAGTACTTC. Its translation is CASSQDYRDEQYF.

This clonotype was observed many times. This beta chain is a stray read from a library made for alpha chains; its abundance is not meaningful. The V call is TRBV10-3, the J call TRBJ2-1; D unresolved. V lost 0 bases and J lost 9, with 6 bases in between. CDR3 length: 12 amino acids. CDR1 and CDR2 (germline): ENHRY, SYGVKD. In DNA form, the CDR3 reads TGTGCCATCAGTGAGTCCGTGGGTGAGCAGTTCTTC. Translation gives CAISESVGEQFF.